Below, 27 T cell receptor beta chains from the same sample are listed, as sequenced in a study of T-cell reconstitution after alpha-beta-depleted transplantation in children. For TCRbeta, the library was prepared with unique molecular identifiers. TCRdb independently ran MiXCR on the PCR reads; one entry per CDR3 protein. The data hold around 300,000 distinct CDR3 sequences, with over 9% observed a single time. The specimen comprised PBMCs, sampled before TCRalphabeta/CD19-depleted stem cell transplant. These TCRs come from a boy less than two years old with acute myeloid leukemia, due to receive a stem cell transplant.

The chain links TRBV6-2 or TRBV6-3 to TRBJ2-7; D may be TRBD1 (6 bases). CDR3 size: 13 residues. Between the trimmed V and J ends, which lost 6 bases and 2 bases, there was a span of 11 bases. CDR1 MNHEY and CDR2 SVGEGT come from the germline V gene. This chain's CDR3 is CASRDGQPYEQYF. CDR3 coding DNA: TGTGCCAGCAGGGACGGACAGCCCTACGAGCAGTACTTC.

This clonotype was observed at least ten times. CDR3 nucleotides: TGCAGCGTCGAGAGACTAGTCAGCCACGAGCAGTACTTC. Protein: CSVERLVSHEQYF. The chain combines TRBV29-1 with TRBJ2-7, with D possibly being TRBD2 (6 bases). The CDR3 totals 13 residues. V lost 6 bases and J 5 bases, leaving 17 bases between the germline ends. Germline CDR1 SQVTM, CDR2 ANQGSEA.

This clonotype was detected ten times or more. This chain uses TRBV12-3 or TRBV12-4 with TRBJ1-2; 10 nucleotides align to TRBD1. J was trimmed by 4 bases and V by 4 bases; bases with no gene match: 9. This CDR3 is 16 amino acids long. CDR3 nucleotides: TGTGCCAGCAGTTCTTATAGGACAGGGGGAGCCTATGGCTACACCTTC. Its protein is CASSSYRTGGAYGYTF.

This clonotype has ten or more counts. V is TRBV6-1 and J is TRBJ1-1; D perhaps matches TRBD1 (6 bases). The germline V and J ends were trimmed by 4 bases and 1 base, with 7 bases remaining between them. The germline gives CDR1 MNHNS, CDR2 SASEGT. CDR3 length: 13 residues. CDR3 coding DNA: TGTGCCAGCAGTGCGACAGGGAACACTGAAGCTTTCTTT. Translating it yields CASSATGNTEAFF.

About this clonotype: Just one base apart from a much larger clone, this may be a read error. The CDR3 DNA sequence: TGTGCCAGCGGTTCCTCACCGGAGGGGGGGACTCAGTTCTTC. Translation: CASGSSPEGGTQFF. This chain links TRBV12-3 or TRBV12-4 with TRBJ2-1, with D maybe TRBD2 (7 bases). This CDR3 is 14 amino acids long. Between the trimmed V and J ends, which lost 8 bases and 13 bases, there was a span of 24 bases.

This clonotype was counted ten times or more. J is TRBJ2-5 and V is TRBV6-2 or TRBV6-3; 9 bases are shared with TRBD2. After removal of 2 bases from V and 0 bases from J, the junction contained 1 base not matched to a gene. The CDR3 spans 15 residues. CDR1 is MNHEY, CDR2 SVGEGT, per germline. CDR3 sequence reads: CASSYAGGYQETQYF. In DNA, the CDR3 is TGTGCCAGCAGTTACGCGGGGGGGTACCAAGAGACCCAGTACTTC.

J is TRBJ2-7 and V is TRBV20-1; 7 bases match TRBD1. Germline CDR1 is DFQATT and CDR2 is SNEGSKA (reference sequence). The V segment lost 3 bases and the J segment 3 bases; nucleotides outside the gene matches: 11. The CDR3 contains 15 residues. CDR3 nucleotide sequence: TGCAGTGCTAGCCCCCCCGGGACAGCTAACTACGAGCAGTACTTC. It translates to CSASPPGTANYEQYF.

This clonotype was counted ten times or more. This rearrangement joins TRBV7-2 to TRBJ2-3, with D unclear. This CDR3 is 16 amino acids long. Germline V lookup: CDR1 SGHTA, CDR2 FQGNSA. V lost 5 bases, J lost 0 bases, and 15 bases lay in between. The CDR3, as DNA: TGTGCCAGCAGCCCGCTTCGTGGCGGAAGCACAGATACGCAGTATTTT. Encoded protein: CASSPLRGGSTDTQYF.

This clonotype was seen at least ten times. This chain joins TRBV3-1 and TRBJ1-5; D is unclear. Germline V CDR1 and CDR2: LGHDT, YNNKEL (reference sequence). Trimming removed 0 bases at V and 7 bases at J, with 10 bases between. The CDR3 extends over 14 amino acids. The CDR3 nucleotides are TGTGCCAGCAGCCAAGATAGTAGCGGGCAGCCCCAGCATTTT. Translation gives CASSQDSSGQPQHF.

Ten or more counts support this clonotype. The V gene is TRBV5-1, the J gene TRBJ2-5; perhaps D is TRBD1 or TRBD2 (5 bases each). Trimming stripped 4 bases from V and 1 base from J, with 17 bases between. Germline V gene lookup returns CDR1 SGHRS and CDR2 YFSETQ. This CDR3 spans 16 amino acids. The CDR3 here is CASSPGTAISQETQYF. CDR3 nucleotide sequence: TGCGCCAGCAGCCCCGGGACGGCAATCAGCCAAGAGACCCAGTACTTC.

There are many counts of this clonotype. CDR3 sequence (DNA): TGCAGTGCCAAGGGACAGCCAGCCTACGAGCAGTACTTC. It specifies CSAKGQPAYEQYF. This chain links TRBV20-1 with TRBJ2-7, with TRBD1 matching 7 bases. The CDR3 loop spans 13 amino acids. CDR1 and CDR2 from the germline V gene are DFQATT and SNEGSKA (reference sequence). The V gene end was trimmed by 6 bases and the J gene end by 2 bases; junction bases not matched to a gene: 7.

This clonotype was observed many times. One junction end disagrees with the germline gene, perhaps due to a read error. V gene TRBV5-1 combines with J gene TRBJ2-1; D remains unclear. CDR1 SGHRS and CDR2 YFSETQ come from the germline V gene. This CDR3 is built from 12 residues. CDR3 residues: CASSLSFNEQFF. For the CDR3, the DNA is TGCGCCAGCAGCTTGTCCTTCAATGAGCAGTTCTTC.

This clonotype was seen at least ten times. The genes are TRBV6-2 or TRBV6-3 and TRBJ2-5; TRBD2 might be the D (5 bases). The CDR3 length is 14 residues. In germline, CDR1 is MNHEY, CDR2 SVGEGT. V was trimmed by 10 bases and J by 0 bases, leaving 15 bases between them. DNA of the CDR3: TGTGCCACCAACCTACGGGGAAACCAAGAGACCCAGTACTTC. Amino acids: CATNLRGNQETQYF.

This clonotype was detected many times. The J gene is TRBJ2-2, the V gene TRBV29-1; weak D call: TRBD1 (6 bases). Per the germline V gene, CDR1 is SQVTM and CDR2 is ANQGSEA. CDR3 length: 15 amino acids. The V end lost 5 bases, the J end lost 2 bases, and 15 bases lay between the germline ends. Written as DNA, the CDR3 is TGCAGCGTTTTGGGACATCGGGAAAACACCGGGGAGCTGTTTTTT. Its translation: CSVLGHRENTGELFF.

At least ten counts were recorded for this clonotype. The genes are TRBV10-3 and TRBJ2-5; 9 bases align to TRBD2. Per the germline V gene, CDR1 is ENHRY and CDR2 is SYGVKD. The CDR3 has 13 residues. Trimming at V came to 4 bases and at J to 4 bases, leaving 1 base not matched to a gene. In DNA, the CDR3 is TGTGCCATCAGTGCGACTAGCGGAGAGACCCAGTACTTC. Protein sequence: CAISATSGETQYF.

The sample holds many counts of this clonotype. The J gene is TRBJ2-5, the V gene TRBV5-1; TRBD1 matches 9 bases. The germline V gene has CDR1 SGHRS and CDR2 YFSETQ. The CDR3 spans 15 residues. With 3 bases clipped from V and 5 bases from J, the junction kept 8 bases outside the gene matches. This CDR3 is CASSSGTGPGETQYF. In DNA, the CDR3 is TGCGCCAGCAGCTCCGGGACAGGGCCTGGGGAGACCCAGTACTTC.

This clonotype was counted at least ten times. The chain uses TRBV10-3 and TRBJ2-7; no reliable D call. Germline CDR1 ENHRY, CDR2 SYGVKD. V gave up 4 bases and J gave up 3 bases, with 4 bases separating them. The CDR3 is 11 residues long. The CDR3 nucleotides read TGTGCCATCAGTGCCAGCTACGAGCAGTACTTC. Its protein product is CAISASYEQYF.

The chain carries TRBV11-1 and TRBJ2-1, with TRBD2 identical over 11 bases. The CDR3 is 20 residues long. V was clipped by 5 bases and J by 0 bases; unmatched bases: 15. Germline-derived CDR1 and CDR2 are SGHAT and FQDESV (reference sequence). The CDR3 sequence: CASSPSRLAGIDSSYNEQFF. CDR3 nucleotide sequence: TGTGCCAGCAGCCCCTCCCGACTAGCGGGGATCGATAGCTCCTACAATGAGCAGTTCTTC.

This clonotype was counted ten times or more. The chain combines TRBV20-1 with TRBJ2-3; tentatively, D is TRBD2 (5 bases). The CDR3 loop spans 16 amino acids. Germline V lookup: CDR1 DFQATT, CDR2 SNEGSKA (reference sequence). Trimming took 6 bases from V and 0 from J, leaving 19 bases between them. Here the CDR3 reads CSAQKHPKRSTDTQYF. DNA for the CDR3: TGCAGTGCCCAGAAACACCCGAAGCGGAGCACAGATACGCAGTATTTT.

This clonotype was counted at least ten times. The CDR3 nucleotides are TGCGCCAGCAGCAGCGGACTAGCGGAGAGCACAGATACGCAGTATTTT. Its translation is CASSSGLAESTDTQYF. This chain links TRBV5-1 with TRBJ2-3; TRBD2 agrees at 10 bases. CDR1 is SGHRS and CDR2 is YFSETQ in the germline V gene. With V trimmed by 4 bases and J by 0 bases, 5 bases remained unmatched. CDR3 length equals 16 residues.

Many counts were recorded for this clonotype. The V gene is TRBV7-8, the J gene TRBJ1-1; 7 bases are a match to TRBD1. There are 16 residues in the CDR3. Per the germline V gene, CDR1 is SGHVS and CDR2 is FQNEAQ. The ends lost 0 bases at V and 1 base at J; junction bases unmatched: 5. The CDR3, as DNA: TGTGCCAGCAGCTTAGCCGCATGGACAGGGAACACTGAAGCTTTCTTT. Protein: CASSLAAWTGNTEAFF.

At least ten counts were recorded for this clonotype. CDR3 loop: CASTQANRPYEQYF. The CDR3 DNA sequence: TGTGCCAGCACCCAAGCGAATCGGCCCTACGAGCAGTACTTC. The chain joins TRBV6-1 to TRBJ2-7; D is uncertain. The CDR3 length is 14 residues. Germline values: CDR1 MNHNS, CDR2 SASEGT. Trimming cost V 7 bases and J 2 bases, with 15 bases left between them.

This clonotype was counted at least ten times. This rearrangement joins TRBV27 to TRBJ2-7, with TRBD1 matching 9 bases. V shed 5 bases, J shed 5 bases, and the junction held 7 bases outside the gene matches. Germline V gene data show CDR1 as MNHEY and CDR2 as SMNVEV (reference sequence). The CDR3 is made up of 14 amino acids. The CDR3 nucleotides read TGTGCCAGCAGTCCCCGGGACAGGGCCCACGAGCAGTACTTC. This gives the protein CASSPRDRAHEQYF.

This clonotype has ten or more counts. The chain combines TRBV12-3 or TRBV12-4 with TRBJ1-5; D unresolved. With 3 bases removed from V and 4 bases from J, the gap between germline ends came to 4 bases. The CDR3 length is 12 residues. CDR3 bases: TGTGCCAGCAGTTTGGCGAATCAGCCCCAGCATTTT. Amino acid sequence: CASSLANQPQHF.

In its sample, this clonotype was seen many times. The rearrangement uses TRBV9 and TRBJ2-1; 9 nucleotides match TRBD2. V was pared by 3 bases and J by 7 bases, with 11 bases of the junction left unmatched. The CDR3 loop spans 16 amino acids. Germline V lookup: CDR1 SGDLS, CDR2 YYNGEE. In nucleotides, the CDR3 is TGTGCCAGCAGCGCCATTGGCGGGGGGGCCAGAAATGAGCAGTTCTTC. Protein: CASSAIGGGARNEQFF.

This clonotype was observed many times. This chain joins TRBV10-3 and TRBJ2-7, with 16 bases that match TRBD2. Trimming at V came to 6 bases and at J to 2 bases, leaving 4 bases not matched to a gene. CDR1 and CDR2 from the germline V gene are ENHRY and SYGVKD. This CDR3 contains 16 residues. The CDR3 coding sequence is TGTGCCATCAGCGCGGGACTAGCGGGAGGGACCTACGAGCAGTACTTC. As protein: CAISAGLAGGTYEQYF.

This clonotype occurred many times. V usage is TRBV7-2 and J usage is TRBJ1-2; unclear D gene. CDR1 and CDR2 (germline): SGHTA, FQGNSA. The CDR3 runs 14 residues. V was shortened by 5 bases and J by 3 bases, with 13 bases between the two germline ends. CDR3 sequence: CASSPRTAYYGYTF. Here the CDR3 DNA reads TGTGCCAGCAGCCCACGGACGGCCTACTATGGCTACACCTTC.